This T cell receptor (beta chain) was sequenced in a study of blood T cells in healthy people across ages. The germline CDR1 and CDR2 sequences are PRHDT and FYEKMQ (reference sequence). There are 15 residues in the CDR3. Deletions cut 0 bases from V and 6 bases from J, with 14 bases between. A second about 7 to 11 cycle PCR used barcoded and J-beta primers. TCRdb reprocessed the 5' RACE reads via MiXCR and lists one record per CDR3 protein. This table has hundreds of thousands of distinct CDR3 sequences, 24% appearing once. These sequences were also reported in another study, on T cells of mothers and their children. That paper states: All donors were healthy and Caucasian; they were a few mothers and their six children.

This TCR came from a boy aged 5-17 years in good health. The V gene is TRBV13, the J gene TRBJ1-1; tentatively, D is TRBD1 (6 bases). The sequencing input was blood. This chain's CDR3 is CASSLGARGGPEAFF. The CDR3 bases are TGTGCCAGCAGCTTAGGTGCCAGGGGAGGCCCTGAAGCTTTCTTT.